This TCR beta chain was profiled in a study of shared clonotypes between healthy human individuals. Study-level background: Used for every donor were three CD4 naive, three CD4 memory, two CD8 naive and one CD8 memory plate. Study-level points and caveats: Rarefaction exposed incomplete sorted-subset sequencing despite large depth.

In the original workflow: Quality scores were absent from the junction-only immunoSEQ sequences, so filtering differed. Generated by immunoSEQ multiplex PCR, the TCRdb table keeps only in-frame clones and is missing some. V and J calls and clone size come straight from that table; D and trimming were deduced from the DNA. The sample has around 1,000,000 clones, approximately 80% seen once. A CD45RA+ naive subset and a CD45RA-negative memory subset were split from CD4+ cells. This clone has a single count. Its antigen is currently unknown. The sequenced sample consisted of memory CD4+ T cells from PBMCs. Subset described: CD45RA-negative fraction. This TCR derives from a man aged 18 to 29 in good health. Some clones in this sample may be carry-over from other donors' samples.

This chain's CDR3 is CASSRPKGAGESQSSYNEQFF. As DNA, the CDR3 is TGTGCCAGCAGCCGACCCAAAGGGGCGGGAGAATCCCAGAGCTCCTACAATGAGCAGTTCTTC. V usage is TRBV9 and J usage is TRBJ2-1; 7 bases align to TRBD2. Germline V gene data show CDR1 as SGDLS and CDR2 as YYNGEE. CDR3 size: 21 residues. The trim removed 4 bases at V and 0 bases at J, leaving 22 bases unmatched.